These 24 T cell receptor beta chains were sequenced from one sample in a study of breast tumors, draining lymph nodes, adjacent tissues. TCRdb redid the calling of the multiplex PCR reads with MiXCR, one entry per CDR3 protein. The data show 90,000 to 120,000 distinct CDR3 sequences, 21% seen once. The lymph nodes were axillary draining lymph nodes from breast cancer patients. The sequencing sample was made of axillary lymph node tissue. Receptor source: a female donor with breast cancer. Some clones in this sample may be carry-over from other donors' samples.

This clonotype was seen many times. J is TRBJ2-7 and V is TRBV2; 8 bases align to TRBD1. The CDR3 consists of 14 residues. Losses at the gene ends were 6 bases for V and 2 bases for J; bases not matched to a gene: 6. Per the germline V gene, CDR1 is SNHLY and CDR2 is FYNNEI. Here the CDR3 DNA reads TGTGCCAGCAGACGGGACAGGACGCCCTACGAGCAGTACTTC. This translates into CASRRDRTPYEQYF.

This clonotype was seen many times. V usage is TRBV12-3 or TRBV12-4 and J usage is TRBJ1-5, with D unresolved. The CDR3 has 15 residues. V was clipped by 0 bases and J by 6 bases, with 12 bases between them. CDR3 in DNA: TGTGCCAGCAGTTTAGCGATTTTGGGGATTCAGCCCCAGCATTTT. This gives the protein CASSLAILGIQPQHF.

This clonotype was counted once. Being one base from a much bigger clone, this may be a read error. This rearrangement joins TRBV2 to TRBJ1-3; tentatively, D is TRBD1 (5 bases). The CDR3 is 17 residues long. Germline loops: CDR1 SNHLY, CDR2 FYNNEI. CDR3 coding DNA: TGTGCCAGCAGTTTCCGCCCGGGGGTTAGCTCTGGAAACACCATATGTTTT. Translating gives CASSFRPGVSSGNTICF.

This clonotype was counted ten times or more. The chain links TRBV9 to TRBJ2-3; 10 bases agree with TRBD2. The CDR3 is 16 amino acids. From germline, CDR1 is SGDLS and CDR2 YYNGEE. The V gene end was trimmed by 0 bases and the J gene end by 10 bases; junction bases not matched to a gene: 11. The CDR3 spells CASSVAGLAHMGAQYF. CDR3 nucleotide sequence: TGTGCCAGCAGCGTAGCGGGACTAGCGCATATGGGGGCGCAGTATTTT.

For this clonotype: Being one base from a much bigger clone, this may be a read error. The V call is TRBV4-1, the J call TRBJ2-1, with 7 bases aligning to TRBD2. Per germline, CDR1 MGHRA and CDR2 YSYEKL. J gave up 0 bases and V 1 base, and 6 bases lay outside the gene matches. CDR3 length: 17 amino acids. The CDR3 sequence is CASSQGSGKYSYNEQFF. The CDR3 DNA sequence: TGCGCCAGCAGCCAAGGGAGCGGGAAGTACTCCTACAATGAGCAGTTCTTC.

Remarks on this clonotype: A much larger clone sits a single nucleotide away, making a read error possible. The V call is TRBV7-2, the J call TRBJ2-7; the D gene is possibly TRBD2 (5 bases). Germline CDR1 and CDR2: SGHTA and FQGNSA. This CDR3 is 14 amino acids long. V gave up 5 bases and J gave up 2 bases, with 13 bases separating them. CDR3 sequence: CASSKPGLTYEQYF. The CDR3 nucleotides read TGTGCCAGCAGCAAACCGGGGTTAACCTACGAGCAGTACTTC.

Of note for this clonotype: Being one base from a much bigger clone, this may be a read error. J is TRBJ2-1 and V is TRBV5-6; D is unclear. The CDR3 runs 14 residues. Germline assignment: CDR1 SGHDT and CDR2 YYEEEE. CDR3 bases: TGTGCCAGCAGCTTGGGTAGCTCCTACAATGAGCAGTCCTTC. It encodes CASSLGSSYNEQSF.

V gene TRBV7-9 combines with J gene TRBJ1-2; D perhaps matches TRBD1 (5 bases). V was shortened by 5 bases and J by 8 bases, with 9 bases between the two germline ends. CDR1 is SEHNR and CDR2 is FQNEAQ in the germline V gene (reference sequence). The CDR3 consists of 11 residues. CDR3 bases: TGTGCCAGCAGCCGTAGGGGAGGCTACACCTTC. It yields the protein CASSRRGGYTF.

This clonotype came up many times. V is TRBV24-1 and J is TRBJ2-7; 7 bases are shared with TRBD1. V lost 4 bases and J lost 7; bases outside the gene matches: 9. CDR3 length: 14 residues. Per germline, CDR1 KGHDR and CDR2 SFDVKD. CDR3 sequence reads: CATSDRDRVAEQYF. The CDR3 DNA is TGTGCCACCAGTGACCGCGACAGGGTCGCGGAGCAGTACTTC.

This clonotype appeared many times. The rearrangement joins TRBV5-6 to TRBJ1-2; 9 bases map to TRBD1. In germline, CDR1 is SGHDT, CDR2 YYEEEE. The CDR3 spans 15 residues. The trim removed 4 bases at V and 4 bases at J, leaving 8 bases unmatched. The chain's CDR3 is CASSKYRGQGYGYTF. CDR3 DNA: TGTGCCAGCAGCAAATACAGGGGGCAAGGCTATGGCTACACCTTC.

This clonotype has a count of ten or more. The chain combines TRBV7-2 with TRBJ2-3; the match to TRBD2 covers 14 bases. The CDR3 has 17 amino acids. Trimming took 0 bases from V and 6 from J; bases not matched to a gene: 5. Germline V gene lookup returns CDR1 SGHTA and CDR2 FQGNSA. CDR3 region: CASSLAQTSGRGDTQYF. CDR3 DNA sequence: TGTGCCAGCAGCTTAGCGCAGACTAGCGGGAGGGGGGATACGCAGTATTTT.

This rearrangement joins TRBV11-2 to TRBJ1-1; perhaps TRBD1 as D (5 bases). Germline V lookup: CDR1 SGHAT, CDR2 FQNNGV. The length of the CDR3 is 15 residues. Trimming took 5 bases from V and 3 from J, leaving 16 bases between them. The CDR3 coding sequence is TGTGCCAGCAGCCACTCGGGACTTCAGGACACTGAAGCTTTCTTT. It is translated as CASSHSGLQDTEAFF. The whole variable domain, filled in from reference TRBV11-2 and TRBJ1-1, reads EAGVAQSPRYKIIEKRQSVAFWCNPISGHATLYWYQQILGQGPKLLIQFQNNGVVDDSQLPKDRFSAERLKGVDSTLKIQPAKLEDSAVYLCASSHSGLQDTEAFFGQGTRLTVV.

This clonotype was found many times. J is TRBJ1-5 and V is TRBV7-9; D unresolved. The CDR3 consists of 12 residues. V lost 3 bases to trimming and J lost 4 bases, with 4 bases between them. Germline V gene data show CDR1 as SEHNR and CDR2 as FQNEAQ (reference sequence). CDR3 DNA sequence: TGTGCCAGCAGCTTCCAGAATCAGCCCCAGCATTTT. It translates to CASSFQNQPQHF. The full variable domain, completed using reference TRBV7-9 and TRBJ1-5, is DTGVSQNPRHKITKRGQNVTFRCDPISEHNRLYWYRQTLGQGPEFLTYFQNEAQLEKSRLLSDRFSAERPKGSFSTLEIQRTEQGDSAMYLCASSFQNQPQHFGDGTRLSIL.

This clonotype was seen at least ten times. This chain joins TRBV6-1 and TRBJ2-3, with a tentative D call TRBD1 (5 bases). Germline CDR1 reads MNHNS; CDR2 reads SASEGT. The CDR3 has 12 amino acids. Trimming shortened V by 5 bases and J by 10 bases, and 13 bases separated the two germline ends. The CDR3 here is CASSRQGGAQYF. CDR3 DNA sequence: TGTGCCAGCAGTCGGCAGGGTGGTGCGCAGTATTTT.

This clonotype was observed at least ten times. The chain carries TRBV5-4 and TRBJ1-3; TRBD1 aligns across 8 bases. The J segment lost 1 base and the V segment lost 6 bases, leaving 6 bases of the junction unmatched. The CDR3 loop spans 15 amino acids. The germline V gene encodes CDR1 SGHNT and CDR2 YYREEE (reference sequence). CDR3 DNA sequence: TGTGCCAGCAAAACGCAGGGGGCTTCTGGAAACACCATATATTTT. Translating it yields CASKTQGASGNTIYF.

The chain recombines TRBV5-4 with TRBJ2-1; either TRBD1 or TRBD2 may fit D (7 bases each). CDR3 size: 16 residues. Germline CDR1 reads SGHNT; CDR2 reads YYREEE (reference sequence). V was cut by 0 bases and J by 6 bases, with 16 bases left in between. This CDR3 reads CASSLAQGGGLNEQFF. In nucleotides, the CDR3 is TGTGCCAGCAGCTTGGCTCAGGGGGGAGGGCTCAATGAGCAGTTCTTC.

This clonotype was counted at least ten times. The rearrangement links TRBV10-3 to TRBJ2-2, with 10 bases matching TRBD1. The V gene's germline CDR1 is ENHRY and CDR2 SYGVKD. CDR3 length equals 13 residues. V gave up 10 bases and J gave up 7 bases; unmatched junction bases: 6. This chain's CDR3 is CATRQGAGGELFF. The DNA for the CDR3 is TGTGCCACAAGACAGGGGGCCGGCGGGGAGCTGTTTTTT.

The CDR3 protein is CASSSHPTSGRSYEQFF. CDR3 sequence (DNA): TGCGCCAGCAGCTCCCACCCTACTAGCGGGAGGAGTTATGAGCAGTTCTTC. The chain carries TRBV4-1 and TRBJ2-1; TRBD2 aligns across 12 bases. The CDR3 is 17 amino acids. Per the germline V gene, CDR1 is MGHRA and CDR2 is YSYEKL. With V trimmed by 5 bases and J by 8 bases, 13 bases remained unmatched.

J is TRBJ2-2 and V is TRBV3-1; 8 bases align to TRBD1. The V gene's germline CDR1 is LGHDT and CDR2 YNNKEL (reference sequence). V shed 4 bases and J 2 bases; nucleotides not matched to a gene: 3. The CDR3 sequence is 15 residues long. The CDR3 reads CASSPGTGNTGELFF. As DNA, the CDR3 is TGTGCCAGCAGCCCCGGGACAGGCAACACCGGGGAGCTGTTTTTT.

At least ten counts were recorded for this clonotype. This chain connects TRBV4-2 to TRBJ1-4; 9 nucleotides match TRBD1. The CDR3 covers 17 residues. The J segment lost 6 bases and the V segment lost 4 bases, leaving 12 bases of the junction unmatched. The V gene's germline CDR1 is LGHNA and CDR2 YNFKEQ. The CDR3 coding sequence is TGTGCCAGCAGCCTCCGAGATGTTGGGACAGGGTATGAAAAACTGTTTTTT. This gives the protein CASSLRDVGTGYEKLFF.

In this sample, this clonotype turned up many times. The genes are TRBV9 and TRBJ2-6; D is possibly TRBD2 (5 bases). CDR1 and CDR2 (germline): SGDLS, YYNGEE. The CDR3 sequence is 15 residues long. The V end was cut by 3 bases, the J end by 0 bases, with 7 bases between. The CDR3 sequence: CASSGGLSGANVLTF. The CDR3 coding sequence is TGTGCCAGCAGCGGCGGGCTCTCTGGGGCCAACGTCCTGACTTTC.

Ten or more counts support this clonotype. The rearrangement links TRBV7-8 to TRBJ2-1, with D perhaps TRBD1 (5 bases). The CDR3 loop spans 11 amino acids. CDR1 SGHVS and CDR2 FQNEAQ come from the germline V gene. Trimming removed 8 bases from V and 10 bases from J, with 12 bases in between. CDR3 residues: CASGHFPEQFF. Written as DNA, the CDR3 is TGTGCCAGCGGACACTTCCCCGAGCAGTTCTTC. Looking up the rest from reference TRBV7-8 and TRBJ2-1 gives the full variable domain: GAGVSQSPRYKVAKRGQDVALRCDPISGHVSLFWYQQALGQGPEFLTYFQNEAQLDKSGLPSDRFFAERPEGSVSTLKIQRTQQEDSAVYLCASGHFPEQFFGPGTRLTVL.

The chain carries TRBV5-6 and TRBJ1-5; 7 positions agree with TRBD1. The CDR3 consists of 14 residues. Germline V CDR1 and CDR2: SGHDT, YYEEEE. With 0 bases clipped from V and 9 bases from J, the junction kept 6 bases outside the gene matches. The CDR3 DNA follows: TGTGCCAGCAGCTTGGGCGGACAGGAAAGGCCCCAGCATTTT. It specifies CASSLGGQERPQHF.

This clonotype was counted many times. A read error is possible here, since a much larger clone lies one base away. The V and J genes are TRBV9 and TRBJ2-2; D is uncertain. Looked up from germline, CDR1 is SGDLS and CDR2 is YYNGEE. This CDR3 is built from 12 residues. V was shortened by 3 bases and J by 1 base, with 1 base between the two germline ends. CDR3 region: CASSENTGELFF. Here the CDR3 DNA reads TGTGCCAGCAGCGAGAACACCGGGGAGCTGTTTTTT.